A selection of T cell receptor beta chains follows, all from one sample in a study of regulatory T cells. The table came from immunoSEQ multiplex PCR; TCRdb's copy has only in-frame clones and leaves some out. Found here are some 20,000 clones, 88% of them singletons; the top ten hold under 1.5%. What was sequenced was conventional CD4+ T cells sorted from blood. These receptors all come from a child younger than 18 with CD3G deficiency. Each CDR3 is given with its conserved first and last residue. D genes are given only for firm matches.

>TRBJ2-7|NA|TRBV7-8
TGTGCCAGCAGCTCGCGGCTAGGAGAGAGCGAGCAGTACTTC
CASSSRLGESEQYF
>TRBJ1-1|TRBD1|TRBV11-2
TGTGCCAGCAGCGCGAGACAGGGGAACACTGAAGCTTTCTTT
CASSARQGNTEAFF
>TRBJ2-2|NA|TRBV28
TGTGCCAGCAGTACACCGAACACCGGGGAGCTGTTTTTT
CASSTPNTGELFF
>TRBJ2-7|NA|TRBV5-1
TGCGCCAGCAGAGATACTAGTTCGGGCGAGCAGTACTTC
CASRDTSSGEQYF
>TRBJ2-5|NA|TRBV28
TGTGCCAGCAGTTTCCGAACCCCGGAGACCCAGTACTTC
CASSFRTPETQYF
>TRBJ2-2|TRBD2|TRBV19
TGTGCCAGTAGTGGGACTAGGGGGGCCGGGGAGCTGTTTTTT
CASSGTRGAGELFF
>TRBJ1-2|TRBD1|TRBV28
TGTGCCAGCAGGCCCCTACAGGGGACGGGAATCTATGGCTACACCTTC
CASRPLQGTGIYGYTF
>TRBJ1-1|NA|TRBV28
TGTGCCAGCAGCCAGGGGAGAAGGGGCGCTGAAGCTTTCTTT
CASSQGRRGAEAFF
>TRBJ2-7|NA|TRBV28
TGTGCCAGCAGTTTAGGGGGGCGCCAGTACGAGCAGTACTTC
CASSLGGRQYEQYF
>TRBJ1-1|NA|TRBV6-1
TGTGCCAGCACCCAGACCGGGAACACTGAAGCTTTCTTT
CASTQTGNTEAFF
>TRBJ2-5|TRBD2|TRBV18
TGTGCCAGCTCATCGGGACTAGCGCCCCAAGAGACCCAGTACTTC
CASSSGLAPQETQYF
>TRBJ1-2|NA|TRBV6-1
TGTGCCAGCAGTGTCGACAGATCCCCCTATGGCTACACCTTC
CASSVDRSPYGYTF